Each of the 17 T cell receptor beta chains below was sequenced from the same sample in a study of blood T cell repertoires in COVID-19. Using immunoSEQ multiplex PCR, the repertoire was profiled, and TCRdb retains in-frame clones only, with some absent. The sample lists around 230,000 clones, roughly 88% occurring once. Sequenced material: PBMCs or T cells enriched from blood (not recorded which). Every receptor here comes from a middle-aged woman with acute COVID-19.

The rearrangement uses TRBV29-1 and TRBJ1-5; no clear D gene. Per germline, CDR1 SQVTM and CDR2 ANQGSEA. This CDR3 is 15 amino acids long. Between the trimmed V and J ends, which lost 6 bases and 0 bases, there was a span of 15 bases. This CDR3 reads CSVAVSGTSNQPQHF. DNA for the CDR3: TGCAGCGTCGCAGTTTCAGGAACTAGCAATCAGCCCCAGCATTTT.

This rearrangement joins TRBV18 to TRBJ2-3, with 9 bases aligning to TRBD2. CDR3 length: 15 residues. Germline CDR1 reads KGHSH; CDR2 reads LQKENI. V was clipped by 0 bases and J by 10 bases; unmatched bases: 8. The CDR3 nucleotides are TGTGCCAGCTCACCACCCTCTAGCGGGACGACGGCGCAGTATTTT. Encoded protein: CASSPPSSGTTAQYF.

CDR3 sequence reads: CASSYPPGGRAAGYTF. In DNA, the CDR3 is TGTGCCAGCAGTTACCCTCCGGGCGGCAGGGCTGCCGGCTACACCTTC. The gene calls are TRBV6-2 or TRBV6-3 and TRBJ1-2, with a tentative D call TRBD1 (5 bases). Trimming pared 2 bases from V and 8 bases from J, leaving 21 bases between. In germline, CDR1 is MNHEY, CDR2 SVGEGT. CDR3 length: 16 residues.

The V gene is TRBV7-6, the J gene TRBJ1-2; 9 bases are a match to TRBD1. Germline assignment: CDR1 SGHVS and CDR2 FNYEAQ. Losses at the gene ends were 4 bases for V and 4 bases for J; bases not matched to a gene: 10. The CDR3 length is 16 residues. The CDR3 DNA follows: TGTGCCAGCAGCTCGGTGAGGGACAGGGCACTCTATGGCTACACCTTC. This gives the protein CASSSVRDRALYGYTF. Drawing the rest from reference TRBV7-6 and TRBJ1-2, the complete variable domain is GAGVSQSPRYKVTKRGQDVALRCDPISGHVSLYWYRQALGQGPEFLTYFNYEAQQDKSGLPNDRFSAERPEGSISTLTIQRTEQRDSAMYRCASSSVRDRALYGYTFGSGTRLTVV.

The chain has TRBV7-9 and TRBJ2-2, with 7 nucleotides matching TRBD1. This CDR3 has 16 residues. Germline CDR1 and CDR2: SEHNR and FQNEAQ (reference sequence). With 3 bases clipped from V and 1 base from J, the junction kept 5 bases outside the gene matches. The CDR3 bases are TGTGCCAGCAGCTTCAGGACAGGCCTGAACACCGGGGAGCTGTTTTTT. Translated, it gives CASSFRTGLNTGELFF. The whole variable domain, filled in from reference TRBV7-9 and TRBJ2-2, reads DTGVSQNPRHKITKRGQNVTFRCDPISEHNRLYWYRQTLGQGPEFLTYFQNEAQLEKSRLLSDRFSAERPKGSFSTLEIQRTEQGDSAMYLCASSFRTGLNTGELFFGEGSRLTVL.

CDR3 DNA sequence: TGTGCCATCAGTGAGTCGACGGGGGGCGGGAGCCAAGAGACCCAGTACTTC. Amino acids: CAISESTGGGSQETQYF. The V call is TRBV10-3, the J call TRBJ2-5, with D perhaps matching TRBD2 (7 bases). The ends were cut back, 0 bases at V and 1 base at J, with 15 bases in the middle. Germline CDR1 ENHRY, CDR2 SYGVKD. CDR3 size: 17 residues.

V usage is TRBV10-3 and J usage is TRBJ2-6; 9 bases map to TRBD1. From germline, CDR1 is ENHRY and CDR2 SYGVKD. V was clipped by 6 bases and J by 1 base; unmatched bases: 7. The CDR3 length is 17 residues. DNA for the CDR3: TGTGCCATCAGCGGACAGGGGAAACTTTCTGGGGCCAACGTCCTGACTTTC. Encoded protein: CAISGQGKLSGANVLTF.

The CDR3 here is CASSLTGRDRGNSPLHF. In DNA form, the CDR3 reads TGTGCCAGCAGTCTAACCGGGCGGGACAGGGGTAATTCACCCCTCCACTTT. The chain has TRBV27 and TRBJ1-6, with 10 bases fitting TRBD1. The CDR3 has 17 amino acids. CDR1 is MNHEY and CDR2 is SMNVEV in the germline V gene (reference sequence). Trimming cost V 5 bases and J 6 bases; bases outside gene matches: 10.

The rearrangement uses TRBV5-1 and TRBJ2-1; weak D call: TRBD2 (6 bases). CDR3 length: 14 amino acids. V was trimmed by 7 bases and J by 8 bases, leaving 19 bases between them. From germline, CDR1 is SGHRS and CDR2 YFSETQ. The CDR3 coding sequence is TGCGCCAGCCGGGACGGGTCCGGGAGTCATGAGCAGTTCTTC. Translated: CASRDGSGSHEQFF.

V is TRBV5-4 and J is TRBJ2-3; D might be TRBD2 (5 bases). V was trimmed by 1 base and J by 7 bases, leaving 16 bases between them. The CDR3 length is 15 residues. Germline V gives CDR1 SGHNT, CDR2 YYREEE (reference sequence). The CDR3 nucleotides are TGTGCCAGCAGCTTGCCCCGAATGAGGGAGAATACGCAGTATTTT. Its protein is CASSLPRMRENTQYF.

The V gene is TRBV5-1, the J gene TRBJ2-7; 8 nucleotides line up with TRBD1. Germline V gene data show CDR1 as SGHRS and CDR2 as YFSETQ. CDR3 length: 14 amino acids. J gave up 3 bases and V 4 bases, and 6 bases lay outside the gene matches. In DNA form, the CDR3 reads TGCGCCAGCAGCCTAAGACAGGGGAACTACGAGCAGTACTTC. It codes for CASSLRQGNYEQYF. The variable domain in full, completed from reference TRBV5-1 and TRBJ2-7, reads KAGVTQTPRYLIKTRGQQVTLSCSPISGHRSVSWYQQTPGQGLQFLFEYFSETQRNKGNFPGRFSGRQFSNSRSEMNVSTLELGDSALYLCASSLRQGNYEQYFGPGTRLTVT.

The rearrangement uses TRBV19 and TRBJ2-1, with a tentative D call TRBD2 (5 bases). V was shortened by 1 base and J by 0 bases, with 10 bases between the two germline ends. From germline, CDR1 is LNHDA and CDR2 SQIVND (reference sequence). The CDR3 covers 16 residues. The DNA for the CDR3 is TGTGCCAGTAGTATAGCCGGGAAGAGCTCCTACAATGAGCAGTTCTTC. As protein: CASSIAGKSSYNEQFF.

The chain couples TRBV7-2 to TRBJ2-1, with 9 bases fitting TRBD2. The CDR3 runs 15 residues. Germline lookup yields CDR1 SGHTA and CDR2 FQGNSA. With V trimmed by 1 base and J by 4 bases, 2 bases remained unmatched. This CDR3 reads CASSLGLAGYNEQFF. The CDR3 DNA reads TGTGCCAGCAGCTTAGGTCTAGCGGGATACAATGAGCAGTTCTTC.

CDR3 amino acids: CASSGGARNEQFF. The CDR3 DNA reads TGTGCCAGTTCCGGGGGGGCCAGGAATGAGCAGTTCTTC. The chain recombines TRBV5-4 with TRBJ2-1, with 8 bases aligning to TRBD2. The V segment lost 8 bases and the J segment 7 bases; nucleotides outside the gene matches: 8. CDR1 and CDR2 (germline): SGHNT, YYREEE (reference sequence). The length of the CDR3 is 13 residues.

CDR3 in amino acids: CASSLGQGAGGYTF. DNA for the CDR3: TGTGCCAGCAGCTTGGGACAGGGGGCAGGTGGCTACACCTTC. This sequence joins TRBV7-9 and TRBJ1-2; 12 bases line up with TRBD1. The germline gives CDR1 SEHNR, CDR2 FQNEAQ (reference sequence). The CDR3 runs 14 residues. After removal of 3 bases from V and 7 bases from J, the junction contained 3 bases not matched to a gene.

As DNA, the CDR3 is TGTGCCAGCAGCGTAGTGGGGACTAGCGTACTCAATGAGCAGTTCTTC. Amino acid sequence: CASSVVGTSVLNEQFF. This chain links TRBV9 with TRBJ2-1; 10 nucleotides align to TRBD2. In germline, CDR1 is SGDLS, CDR2 YYNGEE. CDR3 length: 16 residues. Trimming at V came to 0 bases and at J to 6 bases, leaving 6 bases not matched to a gene.

This chain uses TRBV6-1 with TRBJ1-6; D uncertain. Germline lookup yields CDR1 MNHNS and CDR2 SASEGT. The CDR3 is 12 amino acids. With 3 bases removed from V and 7 bases from J, the gap between germline ends came to 4 bases. DNA of the CDR3: TGTGCCAGCAGTGACAGAAATTCACCCCTCCACTTT. Protein: CASSDRNSPLHF.